These 11 T cell receptor beta chains were all obtained from the same sample, sequenced in a study of blood T cell repertoires in COVID-19. The table came from immunoSEQ multiplex PCR; TCRdb's copy has only in-frame clones and leaves some out. The table records 190,000 or so clones, roughly three quarters of them present only once. The sample comprised peripheral blood. The origin of the receptors is an elderly woman with COVID-19, enrolled during active disease.

This clone was counted a single time. This sequence joins TRBV7-9 and TRBJ1-3; 8 bases agree with TRBD1. V was pared by 5 bases and J by 2 bases, with 8 bases of the junction left unmatched. The CDR3 length is 16 residues. Germline CDR1 SEHNR, CDR2 FQNEAQ (reference sequence). This CDR3 is CASSLQGTGPGNTIYF. CDR3 coding DNA: TGTGCCAGCAGCCTCCAAGGGACAGGCCCTGGAAACACCATATATTTT.

This clone was detected once. V usage is TRBV5-6 and J usage is TRBJ2-7; 10 bases agree with TRBD1. CDR1 and CDR2 from the germline V gene are SGHDT and YYEEEE. V gave up 5 bases and J gave up 3 bases; unmatched junction bases: 5. The CDR3 is made up of 14 amino acids. The CDR3: CASSHRTGGYEQYF. CDR3 in DNA: TGTGCCAGCAGTCACAGGACAGGGGGCTACGAGCAGTACTTC. Based on the CDR3 plus reference TRBV5-6 and TRBJ2-7, the full variable domain is DAGVTQSPTHLIKTRGQQVTLRCSPKSGHDTVSWYQQALGQGPQFIFQYYEEEERQRGNFPDRFSGHQFPNYSSELNVNALLLGDSALYLCASSHRTGGYEQYFGPGTRLTVT.

The gene calls are TRBV19 and TRBJ1-4, with D perhaps TRBD1 (6 bases). The CDR3 has 15 residues. V was cut by 5 bases and J by 8 bases, with 18 bases left in between. Germline CDR1 is LNHDA and CDR2 is SQIVND (reference sequence). DNA for the CDR3: TGTGCCAGTAGTCCACGACAGACCAGGGGAGAAAAACTGTTTTTT. Protein product: CASSPRQTRGEKLFF.

The V and J genes are TRBV28 and TRBJ2-5, with a possible D match to TRBD2 (5 bases). This CDR3 is 15 amino acids long. Looked up from germline, CDR1 is MDHEN and CDR2 is SYDVKM. V was shortened by 7 bases and J by 3 bases, with 18 bases between the two germline ends. The CDR3 here is CASTPWEPGKETQYF. DNA for the CDR3: TGTGCCAGCACGCCTTGGGAGCCGGGGAAAGAGACCCAGTACTTC.

This clone was detected only once. This sequence joins TRBV19 and TRBJ2-5; the match to TRBD2 covers 8 bases. Germline V gives CDR1 LNHDA, CDR2 SQIVND (reference sequence). The CDR3 is 13 amino acids. V shed 6 bases and J 4 bases; nucleotides not matched to a gene: 4. As DNA, the CDR3 is TGTGCCAGTAGCGGGGGGGTCCGAGAGACCCAGTACTTC. This sequence encodes CASSGGVRETQYF.

CDR3 nucleotides: TGTGCCAGCAGCGCCAACCCCAGGGGGGATGGCTACACCTTC. Translating gives CASSANPRGDGYTF. The chain employs TRBV9 and TRBJ1-2; 7 positions match TRBD1. The CDR3 has 14 residues. The V and J ends lost 3 bases and 6 bases, in that order; junction bases with no gene match: 8. Germline V gene lookup returns CDR1 SGDLS and CDR2 YYNGEE.

This rearrangement joins TRBV2 to TRBJ1-1; tentatively, D is TRBD1 (6 bases). V gave up 5 bases and J gave up 5 bases, with 12 bases separating them. Germline V gene sequence: CDR1 SNHLY, CDR2 FYNNEI. This CDR3 is 13 amino acids long. As DNA, the CDR3 is TGTGCCAGCAGTCCAGAGAGGGGGACTGAAGCTTTCTTT. Translation: CASSPERGTEAFF.

This sequence joins TRBV6-1 and TRBJ2-1, with 9 bases fitting TRBD2. The CDR3 sequence is 17 residues long. The V gene end was trimmed by 2 bases and the J gene end by 9 bases; junction bases not matched to a gene: 14. CDR1 is MNHNS and CDR2 is SASEGT in the germline V gene. CDR3: CASSENSYRLAGSEQFF. CDR3 bases: TGTGCCAGCAGTGAAAACAGCTATAGGCTAGCGGGATCTGAGCAGTTCTTC.

V and J are TRBV18 and TRBJ2-7, with TRBD1 matching 8 bases. Germline V gene lookup returns CDR1 KGHSH and CDR2 LQKENI. The CDR3 spans 14 residues. V was clipped by 5 bases and J by 0 bases; unmatched bases: 3. The CDR3 region has the DNA TGTGCCAGCTCAGACAGGGGACACTCCTACGAGCAGTACTTC. This sequence encodes CASSDRGHSYEQYF.

This clone was seen a single time. The V call is TRBV4-1, the J call TRBJ2-2; 8 bases match TRBD1. CDR1 is MGHRA and CDR2 is YSYEKL in the germline V gene. This CDR3 is built from 18 residues. The V gene end was trimmed by 4 bases and the J gene end by 7 bases; junction bases not matched to a gene: 17. CDR3 in amino acids: CASSPQGQGRLGSGELFF. The CDR3, as DNA: TGCGCCAGCAGCCCGCAAGGACAGGGAAGATTGGGGAGCGGGGAGCTGTTTTTT.

V gene TRBV9 combines with J gene TRBJ1-6; D is unclear. CDR1 is SGDLS and CDR2 is YYNGEE in the germline V gene. V dropped 2 bases and J dropped 1 base, with 7 bases sitting between them. CDR3 length equals 15 residues. CDR3 sequence reads: CASSVGWSYNSPLHF. DNA for the CDR3: TGTGCCAGCAGCGTCGGGTGGTCCTATAATTCACCCCTCCACTTT.